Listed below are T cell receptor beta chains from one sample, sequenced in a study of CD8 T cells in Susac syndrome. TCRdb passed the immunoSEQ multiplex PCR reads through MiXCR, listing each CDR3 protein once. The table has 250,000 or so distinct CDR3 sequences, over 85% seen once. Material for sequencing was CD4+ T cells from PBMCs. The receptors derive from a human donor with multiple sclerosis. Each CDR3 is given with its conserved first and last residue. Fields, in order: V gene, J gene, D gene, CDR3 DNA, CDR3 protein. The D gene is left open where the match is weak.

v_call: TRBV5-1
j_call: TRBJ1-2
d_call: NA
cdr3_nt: TGCGCCAGCAGCTTGGCCTTGGGGGGTGGCTACACCTTC
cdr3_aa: CASSLALGGGYTF

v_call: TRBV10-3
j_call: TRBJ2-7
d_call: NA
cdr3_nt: TGTGCCATCAGTGAGTCGATGTCAGAATACGAGCAGTACTTC
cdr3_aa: CAISESMSEYEQYF

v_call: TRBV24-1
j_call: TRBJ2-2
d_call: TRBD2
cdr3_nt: TGTGCCACCAGTGATCTGGGACTAGCGGGTACATCGGGCACCGGGGAGCTGTTTTTT
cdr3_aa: CATSDLGLAGTSGTGELFF

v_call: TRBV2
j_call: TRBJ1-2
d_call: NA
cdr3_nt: TGTGCCAGCAGTCTAATCAGGGACAACTATGGCTACACCTTC
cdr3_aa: CASSLIRDNYGYTF

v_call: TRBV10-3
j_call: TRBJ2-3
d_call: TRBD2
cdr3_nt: TGTGCCATCAGGCCAGGGGAAACTAGCGGGGTCACAGATACGCAGTATTTT
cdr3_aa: CAIRPGETSGVTDTQYF

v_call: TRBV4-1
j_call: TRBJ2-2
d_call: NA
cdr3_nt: TGCGCCAGCAGCCAGTTTGCGGGACGGAACACCGGGGAGCTGTTTTTT
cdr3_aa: CASSQFAGRNTGELFF

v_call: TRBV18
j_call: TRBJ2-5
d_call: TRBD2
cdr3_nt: TGTGCCAGCTCAACTGGACTAGCTCCCGAGACCCAGTACTTC
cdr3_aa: CASSTGLAPETQYF

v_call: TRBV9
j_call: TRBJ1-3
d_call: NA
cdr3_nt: TGTGCCAGCAGCGTAGAGGGGTCATACTCTGGAAACACCATATATTTT
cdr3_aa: CASSVEGSYSGNTIYF

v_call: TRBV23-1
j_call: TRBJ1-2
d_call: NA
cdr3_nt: TGCGCCAGCATTTCCTCCGTCCCCTTAGATGGCTACACCTTC
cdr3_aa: CASISSVPLDGYTF

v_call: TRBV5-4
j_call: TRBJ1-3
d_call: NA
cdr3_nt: TGTGCCAGCAGCTTAACACCTACAGGGAGTGGAAACACCATATATTTT
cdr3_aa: CASSLTPTGSGNTIYF

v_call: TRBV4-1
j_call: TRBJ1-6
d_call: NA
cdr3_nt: TGCGCCAGCAGCCTTCACCAATCAGGGGAATATTCACCCCTCCACTTT
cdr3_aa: CASSLHQSGEYSPLHF

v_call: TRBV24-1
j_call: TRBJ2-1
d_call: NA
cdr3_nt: TGTGCCACCAGTGATTTAGGGGACTTTAACAATGAGCAGTTCTTC
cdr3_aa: CATSDLGDFNNEQFF

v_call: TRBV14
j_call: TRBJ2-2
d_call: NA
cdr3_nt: TGTGCCAGCAGCCAAGATAGGAGTGCCGGGGAGCTGTCTTTT
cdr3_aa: CASSQDRSAGELSF

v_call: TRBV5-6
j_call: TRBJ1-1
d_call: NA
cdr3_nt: TGTGCCAGCAGCACCTGGGGACGGCAAGTAAACACTGAAGCTTTCTTT
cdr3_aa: CASSTWGRQVNTEAFF

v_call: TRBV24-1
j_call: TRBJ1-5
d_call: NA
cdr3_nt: TGTGCCACCAGTGACGCAGGGGAGCAGCCCCAGCATTTT
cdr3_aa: CATSDAGEQPQHF

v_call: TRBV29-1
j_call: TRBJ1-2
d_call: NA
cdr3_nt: TGCAGCGTCCCCTCGAGGGGAGATGGCTACACCTTC
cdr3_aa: CSVPSRGDGYTF

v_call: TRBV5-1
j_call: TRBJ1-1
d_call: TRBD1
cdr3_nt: TGCGCCAGCAGCTTGGGCCGGCAGGGGGTTCAGGCTGAAGCTTTCTTT
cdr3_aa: CASSLGRQGVQAEAFF

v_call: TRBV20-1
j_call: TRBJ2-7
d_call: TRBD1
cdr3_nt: TGCAGTGCTCCCCGACAGGGGGCGAGCTACGAGCAGTACTTC
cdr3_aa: CSAPRQGASYEQYF

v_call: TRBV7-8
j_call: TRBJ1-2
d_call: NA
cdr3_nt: TGTGCCAGCAGCTTAGGGCTCAACTATGGCTACACCTTC
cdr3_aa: CASSLGLNYGYTF